Below are 14 T cell receptor beta chains sequenced from a single sample in a study of control samples from healthy donors and cancer patients. TCRdb's copy holds only in-frame clones and misses some; the assay was immunoSEQ multiplex PCR. The table lists about 59,000 clones, roughly 90% of them singletons. The sample comprised PBMCs. The receptor set was obtained from a man aged 35 to 55 with colorectal cancer.

The chain recombines TRBV5-8 with TRBJ2-1; 10 nucleotides line up with TRBD2. The J segment lost 4 bases and the V segment lost 0 bases, leaving 10 bases of the junction unmatched. Germline values: CDR1 SGHTS, CDR2 YDEGEE. The CDR3 loop spans 18 amino acids. The CDR3 region is CASSLEASGGLRYNEQFF. CDR3 coding DNA: TGTGCCAGCAGCTTGGAGGCTAGCGGGGGACTAAGATACAATGAGCAGTTCTTC.

The CDR3 sequence is CASSSGGSPPRGYTF. The CDR3 DNA sequence: TGTGCCAGCAGCTCGGGCGGGAGTCCCCCTCGAGGCTACACCTTC. The chain is built from TRBV7-2 and TRBJ1-2; no clear D gene. CDR1 and CDR2 from the germline V gene are SGHTA and FQGNSA. The CDR3 has 15 residues. Trimming stripped 4 bases from V and 8 bases from J, with 20 bases between.

CDR3 amino acids: CAGDTEGSNQPQHF. The CDR3 region has the DNA TGTGCCGGCGATACGGAGGGCAGCAATCAGCCCCAGCATTTT. The chain links TRBV2 to TRBJ1-5; D not certain. There are 14 residues in the CDR3. CDR1 is SNHLY and CDR2 is FYNNEI in the germline V gene. V lost 11 bases to trimming and J lost 1 base, with 15 bases between them.

The chain links TRBV9 to TRBJ2-7; D is perhaps TRBD1 or TRBD2 (5 bases each). Trimming removed 0 bases at V and 0 bases at J, with 10 bases between. Germline CDR1 is SGDLS and CDR2 is YYNGEE. This CDR3 region has 15 residues. CDR3 nucleotide sequence: TGTGCCAGCAGCGTAGATGACGGGGCCTCCTACGAGCAGTACTTC. This sequence encodes CASSVDDGASYEQYF. Full variable domain (remainder filled in from reference TRBV9 and TRBJ2-7): DSGVTQTPKHLITATGQRVTLRCSPRSGDLSVYWYQQSLDQGLQFLIQYYNGEERAKGNILERFSAQQFPDLHSELNLSSLELGDSALYFCASSVDDGASYEQYFGPGTRLTVT.

The J gene is TRBJ2-4, the V gene TRBV4-2; 7 nucleotides agree with TRBD1. V shed 2 bases and J 6 bases; nucleotides not matched to a gene: 13. CDR1 and CDR2 from the germline V gene are LGHNA and YNFKEQ. The CDR3 covers 17 residues. In nucleotides, the CDR3 is TGTGCCAGCAGCCAATCGTCCTCGGAGACAGGGTCAAACATTCAGTACTTC. It yields the protein CASSQSSSETGSNIQYF.

The chain uses TRBV6-5 and TRBJ1-5; D might be TRBD1 (6 bases). There are 13 residues in the CDR3. V lost 7 bases and J lost 5, with 12 bases in between. Germline V gene data show CDR1 as MNHEY and CDR2 as SVGAGI. CDR3 bases: TGTGCCAGCACCTTGACAGGTTATCAGCCCCAGCATTTT. This sequence encodes CASTLTGYQPQHF.

This sequence joins TRBV30 and TRBJ1-5, with 9 nucleotides matching TRBD1. Germline CDR1 and CDR2: GTSNPN and SVGIG (reference sequence). The junction had 4 bases not matched to a gene; V was cut back by 0 bases and J by 4 bases. The CDR3 extends over 15 amino acids. CDR3 sequence (DNA): TGTGCCTGGAGTGTAGGGGGACAGGGAAATCAGCCCCAGCATTTT. This codes for CAWSVGGQGNQPQHF. The entire variable domain, with the rest obtained from reference TRBV30 and TRBJ1-5, is as follows: SQTIHQWPATLVQPVGSPLSLECTVEGTSNPNLYWYRQAAGRGLQLLFYSVGIGQISSEVPQNLSASRPQDRQFILSSKKLLLSDSGFYLCAWSVGGQGNQPQHFGDGTRLSIL.

This clone showed up just once. CDR3 nucleotides: TGTGCCAGCAGCCAAACAGTCTCTGGGGCCAACGTCCTGACTTTC. Residues: CASSQTVSGANVLTF. This chain joins TRBV3-1 (or the pseudogene TRBV3-2) and TRBJ2-6; D is unclear. From germline, CDR1 is LGHDT and CDR2 YNNKEL (reference sequence). The CDR3 is 15 amino acids. The V end lost 2 bases, the J end lost 0 bases, and 5 bases lay between the germline ends.

The chain carries TRBV9 and TRBJ2-3; 12 positions match TRBD2. The germline V gene has CDR1 SGDLS and CDR2 YYNGEE. The length of the CDR3 is 20 residues. V trimming: 4 bases; J trimming: 0 bases; junction bases outside the gene matches: 15. The CDR3 DNA reads TGTGCCAGCAGCCTTACTAGCGGGGGGTTCCGAGTTTCTAGCACAGATACGCAGTATTTT. Translation: CASSLTSGGFRVSSTDTQYF.

The CDR3 protein is CASSGAGREKYF. CDR3 coding DNA: TGTGCCAGCAGCGGGGCGGGGCGAGAGAAGTACTTC. V is TRBV5-4 and J is TRBJ2-7; D is perhaps TRBD2 (6 bases). V was shortened by 4 bases and J by 11 bases, with 16 bases between the two germline ends. From germline, CDR1 is SGHNT and CDR2 YYREEE (reference sequence). There are 12 residues in the CDR3.

The chain joins TRBV3-1 (or the pseudogene TRBV3-2) to TRBJ2-1, with TRBD2 identical over 12 bases. The CDR3 consists of 21 residues. J was trimmed by 0 bases and V by 4 bases; bases with no gene match: 16. Germline V lookup: CDR1 LGHDT, CDR2 YNNKEL (reference sequence). CDR3 coding DNA: TGTGCCAGCAGCCTCTCTAGACTTGGACTAGCGGGGCTGAGCTCCTACAATGAGCAGTTCTTC. It specifies CASSLSRLGLAGLSSYNEQFF.

This chain joins TRBV29-1 and TRBJ1-2; D is possibly TRBD1 (6 bases). CDR1 SQVTM and CDR2 ANQGSEA come from the germline V gene. V lost 7 bases and J lost 6, with 12 bases in between. The CDR3 is 11 amino acids. CDR3 nucleotides: TGCAGCGGCAACTCAGGGGATGGCTACACCTTC. Its translation is CSGNSGDGYTF.

The V call is TRBV9, the J call TRBJ1-1; 7 nucleotides align to TRBD1. CDR1 and CDR2 (germline): SGDLS, YYNGEE. CDR3 length equals 14 residues. Germline trimming cut 7 bases from V and 0 bases from J; bases unmatched to any gene: 6. CDR3 nucleotides: TGTGCCAGCGTACGGGACAGCCTGAACACTGAAGCTTTCTTT. Protein product: CASVRDSLNTEAFF.

The rearrangement uses TRBV7-2 and TRBJ2-5; TRBD1 might be the D (5 bases). CDR1 SGHTA and CDR2 FQGNSA come from the germline V gene. The CDR3 sequence is 15 residues long. Trimming left V 2 bases short and J 2 bases short, with 12 bases between. Here the CDR3 DNA reads TGTGCCAGCAGCTTACAGCCAGGGCCACAAGAGACCCAGTACTTC. Residues: CASSLQPGPQETQYF.